This paragraph covers one T cell receptor beta chain sequence. Its antigen is unknown. A read error may produce the germline difference seen at one junction end. The protocol used for the library was the immunoSEQ multiplex PCR assay. The multiplex PCR relied on a mix of 60 forward primers for TCR Vbeta segments and 13 reverse primers for TCR Jbeta segments. A multiplex PCR assay on genomic DNA amplified the CDR3 region of rearranged TCR beta genes. On the Illumina HiSeq System, the amplified TCR beta libraries were sequenced as 87-base-pair reads. As for the authors' bioinformatics: A later analysis tallied 75 million to 95 million unique TCR beta chains across the 666 repertoires, and about 10 million of those chains were shared by two or more donors. Raw reads were error-corrected and collapsed into unique sequences with a nearest-neighbor algorithm that merged closely related sequences to remove PCR and sequencing errors. To assign V, D and J gene segments, CDR3 sequences were aligned to IMGT reference sequences. For a sequence to be retained, at least a six-nucleotide match to both a V gene segment and a J gene segment was required. Rearrangements were called productive when the CDR3 lacked stop codons and stayed in frame with V and J; all others were non-productive. Following IMGT convention, CDR3 was defined as the stretch from the second conserved V-encoded cysteine to the conserved J-encoded phenylalanine. In an earlier analysis of just under 600 of the donors, sequences lacking an unambiguous match to a single V gene segment were excluded. In an earlier analysis of a few hundred of the donors, V segments were called functional above 56.7% productive rearrangements and were called segregating when the between-donor standard deviation exceeded 5%. A statistical classification framework was developed to diagnose cytomegalovirus status using the catalog of TCR beta chain sequences. In a later analysis, V and J genes were assigned by comparing TCR nucleotide sequences against IMGT/GENE-DB human TR gene sequences. The TCRdist pipeline was used in a later analysis to assign CDR3 sequences and most-parsimonious VDJ recombination scenarios. In a later analysis, every TCR beta chain was defined by the combination of its CDR3 amino acid sequence and its V-gene family, and reads without a unique V-gene family were dropped. A later analysis removed 500 to 650 highly shared, low-generation-probability nucleotide sequences to deal with suspected cross-contamination and a sequencing artifact. In a later analysis, a clonal expansion index for each public chain was calculated from normalized within-repertoire ranks of inferred template counts. Generation probabilities in a later analysis came from a VDJ recombination model fitted to out-of-frame rearrangements, and those results were checked against IGoR. In a later analysis, hypergeometric tests were used to score TCR-TCR, TCR-HLA and TCR-CMV co-occurrence, with a repertoire-size bias correction applied to TCR pairs. In a later analysis, false discovery rates were estimated by permuting HLA or CMV assignments 20 times. In a later analysis, co-occurring TCRs were grouped using DBSCAN, and TCRdist sequence similarity was added for clustering within HLA-allele-positive subsets. Co-occurrence clustering excluded repertoires with fewer than 30,000 or more than 120,000 public chains, plus five with anomalous nucleotide sharing. TCRdb holds this immuneACCESS table with in-frame rearrangements only. Some clones are missing; in checked studies, unresolved V genes explain under half, and the rest has no known cause. V, J and clone size are those of that table, while D and trimming were read from the DNA. For this sample the table gives approximately 120,000 clones, of which roughly 67% were detected only once. 8.4% of the sample is held by the ten biggest clonotypes.

The cohort was made up of 666 healthy bone marrow donors. At the time of sampling, all cohort members were nominally healthy, though unrecorded immune exposures were likely present. The donor was CMV seronegative and belonged to the group of several hundred seronegative cohort members. Every donor gave a peripheral blood sample, and the peripheral blood mononuclear cells from that sample were used for TCR beta sequencing. Genomic DNA extraction from the blood cell samples was performed with the Qiagen DNeasy Blood Extraction Kit. The sample originates from a study of cytomegalovirus exposure and HLA in healthy donors (dated by TCRdb to 2016 to 2017). Looking at the study overall: An earlier analysis of 587 of the donors reported 276 Gb of sequence data and 120 million or so unique TCR beta sequences from roughly 200 million T cells. Every repertoire in the discovery cohort had been generated on one and the same sequencing platform. Approximately 310 gigabases of sequencing data and tens of millions of unique TCR sequences were included in an early release covering 500 to 750 HLA-typed donors. A separate validation cohort of over 95 different subjects was used in addition to the 666-subject first cohort. Of the approximately 400 genotyped donors, around 81% fell in the genetic ancestry cluster associated with self-reported Caucasian donors. HLA typing included class I and class II loci at four-digit resolution. The study combined high-throughput TCR immunosequencing, statistical association of individual TCRs with disease status, and machine learning to predict cytomegalovirus infection status. Because of strong linkage in the cohort, five DR-DQ haplotypes were treated as single units for association and clustering. Donor age, sex, ethnicity and CMV serostatus were compiled alongside the repertoire data. A later analysis re-examined previously published TCR beta repertoires from roughly 720 donors and added high-resolution HLA genotyping to investigate patterns of TCR occurrence. The aim of the study was to test whether cataloging public T cell receptors could identify signatures of past pathogen exposure. A later genetic analysis used genome-wide SNP genotypes for about 60% of the roughly 700 donors, treating that subset as a discovery cohort. Typing coverage varied by locus: roughly 620-640 donors for A, B, C, DRB1 and DQB1; around 560 for DQA1; some 610 for DPA1; approximately 470 for DPB1. In an earlier analysis of several hundred of the donors, high-throughput TCR beta sequencing was used to judge whether each TCR beta V gene segment behaved as functional or pseudogenic. Among some 410 genotyped donors of the cohort, an average of around 240,000 unique TCR beta nucleotide sequences was sequenced per donor, of which 15% to 20% were non-productive. In the later analysis, no new phenotypic data were used to find candidate immune exposures; instead, reliance was placed on TCR beta sequences and their occurrence across donors. Using immunosequencing, the study profiled T cell repertoires from around 670 subjects and related those repertoires to cytomegalovirus serostatus.

Study-level results and caveats: CMV serostatus was the only immune exposure information available for the cohort. A later genetic analysis reported fewer N-insertions in productive TCRs among donors in an Asian-associated ancestry cluster than the roughly 700-donor mean. The authors suggested that the approach could potentially be extended to other disease states and immunological phenotypes. About 15 rarely observed V segments, including chromosome 9 orphons, were excluded from the earlier analysis of approximately 500 of the donors because counts were too low. In a later analysis, the rate of TCR association differed among HLA loci, with DRB1 alleles having the most associated TCRs and HLA-C alleles having the fewest. Because some donors lacked HLA typing at each locus, the association tests relied only on the typed subset. A cluster of highly shared sequence variants was judged likely to be a technical artifact of the sequencing pipeline. An association between a missense DCLRE1C variant and V-gene and J-gene trimming of TCR beta chains was found in a later genetic analysis and replicated in an independent cohort. A later analysis found that most CMV-associated TCR beta chains appeared HLA-restricted, with HLA associations seemingly driven largely by CMV exposure. In a later analysis, several top co-occurrence clusters were reported to appear linked to parvovirus B19, influenza, CMV and Epstein-Barr virus. The study listed 150 to 200 TCR beta chains as associated with cytomegalovirus. A further reported finding was that TCR beta sequences accurately predicted the HLA-A and HLA-B alleles for most subjects in the first cohort. In a later analysis, HLA-associated TCR beta chains were found to be more clonally expanded and to have lower generation probabilities than equally common non-associated chains. In an earlier analysis of approximately 590 of the donors, most TCR beta V segments were observed in productive rearrangements about 87% or about 30% of the time, broadly matching IMGT annotations. Specific HLA alleles were associated with over 15,000 TCR beta sequences at a false discovery rate of 0.05 in a later analysis. When HLA alleles, especially DR and DQ, strongly co-occurred, attributing TCR associations to individual alleles was difficult. Most TCR sequences were observed very rarely across donors, whereas some public TCRs were present in many individuals. The cohort was sequenced for TCR beta chains only, and without alpha or paired-chain data the features that could be detected were limited. Roughly uniform sequencing depth across donors was assumed in presence/absence analyses, although this assumption may not hold. Some IMGT-functional V segments, including TRBV6-2 and TRBV6-3, could not be told apart with the 87-base-pair reads, so those segments were excluded. A few of the identified cytomegalovirus-associated TCR beta chains were confirmed in vitro to be specific for cytomegalovirus antigens. The classifier was reported to diagnose cytomegalovirus status with high specificity and sensitivity in both the original and validation cohorts. Linkage disequilibrium might explain the correlated functional status among segregating V segments, but an unknown experimental factor could not be ruled out.

Spanning cysteine to phenylalanine, the CDR3 consists of 13 amino acids. Kept here is only the CDR3 DNA, which spans 39 bases and is read in frame from base 1. CDR1 and CDR2 are read off the germline V gene as SGDLS and YYNGEE. The chain employs TRBV9 and TRBJ2-3, with the identity of the D gene unclear. The sample comprised PBMCs. The receptor comes from a man in his forties in good health and CMV-seronegative. The nucleotide sequence is given as TGTGCCAGCAGCGTGTCTCCGCAGGTTACGCGGTATTTT. Its product reads: CASSVSPQVTRYF.